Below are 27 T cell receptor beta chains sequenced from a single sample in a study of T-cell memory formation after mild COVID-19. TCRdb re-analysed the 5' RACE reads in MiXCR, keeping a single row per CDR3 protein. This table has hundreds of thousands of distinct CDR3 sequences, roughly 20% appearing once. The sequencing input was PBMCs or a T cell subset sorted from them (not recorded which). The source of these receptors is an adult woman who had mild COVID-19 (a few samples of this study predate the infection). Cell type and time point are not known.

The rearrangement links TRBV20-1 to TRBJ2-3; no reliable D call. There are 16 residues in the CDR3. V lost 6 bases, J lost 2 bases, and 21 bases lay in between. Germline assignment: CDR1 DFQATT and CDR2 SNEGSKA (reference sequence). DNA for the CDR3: TGCAGTGCCACCAGGTCACTACCCTTCAACACAGATACGCAGTATTTT. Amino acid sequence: CSATRSLPFNTDTQYF.

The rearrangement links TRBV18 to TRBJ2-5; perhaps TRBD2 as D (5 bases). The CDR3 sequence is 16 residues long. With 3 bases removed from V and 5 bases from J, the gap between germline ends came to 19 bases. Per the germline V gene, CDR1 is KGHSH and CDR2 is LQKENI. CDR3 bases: TGTGCCAGCTCACCGGCGGGCGGGCCAAGCTCGGAGACCCAGTACTTC. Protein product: CASSPAGGPSSETQYF.

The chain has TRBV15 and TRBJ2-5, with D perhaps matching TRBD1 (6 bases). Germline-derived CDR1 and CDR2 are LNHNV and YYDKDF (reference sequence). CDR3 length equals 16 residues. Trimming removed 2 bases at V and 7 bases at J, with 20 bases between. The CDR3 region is CATSRSPTGLEGTQYF. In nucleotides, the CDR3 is TGTGCCACCAGCAGATCCCCGACAGGTTTGGAAGGGACCCAGTACTTC.

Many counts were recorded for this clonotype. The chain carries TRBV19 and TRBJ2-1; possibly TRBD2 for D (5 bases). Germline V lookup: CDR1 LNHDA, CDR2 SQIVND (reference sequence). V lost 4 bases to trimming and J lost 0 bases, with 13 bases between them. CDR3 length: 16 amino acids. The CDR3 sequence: CASSKEASSSYNEQFF. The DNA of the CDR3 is TGTGCCAGTAGTAAGGAGGCTAGCAGCTCCTACAATGAGCAGTTCTTC.

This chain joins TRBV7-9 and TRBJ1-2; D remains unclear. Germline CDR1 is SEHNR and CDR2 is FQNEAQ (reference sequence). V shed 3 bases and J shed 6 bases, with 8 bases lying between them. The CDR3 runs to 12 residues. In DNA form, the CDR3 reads TGTGCCAGCAGCTTCCAAACACATGGCTACACCTTC. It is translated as CASSFQTHGYTF.

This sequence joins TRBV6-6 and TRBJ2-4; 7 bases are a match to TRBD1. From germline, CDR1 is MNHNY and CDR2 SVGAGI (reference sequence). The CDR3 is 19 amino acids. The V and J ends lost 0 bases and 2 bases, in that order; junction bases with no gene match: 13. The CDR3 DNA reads TGTGCCAGCAGTTACTCCGCCTCGACAGGGTTTAAAACCAAAAACATTCAGTACTTC. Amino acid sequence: CASSYSASTGFKTKNIQYF.

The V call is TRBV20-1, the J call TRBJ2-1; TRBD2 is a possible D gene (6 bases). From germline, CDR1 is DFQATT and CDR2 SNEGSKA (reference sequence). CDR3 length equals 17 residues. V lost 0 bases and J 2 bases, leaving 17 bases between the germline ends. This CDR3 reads CSARDLLRGGTYNEQFF. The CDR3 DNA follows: TGCAGTGCTAGAGATCTACTGCGGGGCGGCACCTACAATGAGCAGTTCTTC.

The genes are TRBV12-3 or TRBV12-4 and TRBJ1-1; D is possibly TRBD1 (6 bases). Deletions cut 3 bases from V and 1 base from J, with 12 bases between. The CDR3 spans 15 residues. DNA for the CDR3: TGTGCCAGCAGTTTCAGGGGAGGGCGGAACACTGAAGCTTTCTTT. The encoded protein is CASSFRGGRNTEAFF.

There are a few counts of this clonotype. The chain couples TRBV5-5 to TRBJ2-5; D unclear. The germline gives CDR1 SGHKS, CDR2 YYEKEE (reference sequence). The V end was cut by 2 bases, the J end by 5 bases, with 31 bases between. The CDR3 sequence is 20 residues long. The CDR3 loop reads CASSLTLTSLPRSVWETQYF. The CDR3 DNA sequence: TGTGCCAGCAGCTTAACCTTAACTTCTTTGCCGCGTTCGGTGTGGGAGACCCAGTACTTC.

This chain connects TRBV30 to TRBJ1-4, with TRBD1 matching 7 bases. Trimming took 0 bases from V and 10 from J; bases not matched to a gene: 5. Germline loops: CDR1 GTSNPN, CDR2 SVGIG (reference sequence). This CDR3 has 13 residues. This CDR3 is CAWSVQGSGKLFF. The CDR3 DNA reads TGTGCCTGGAGTGTACAGGGGAGCGGAAAACTGTTTTTT. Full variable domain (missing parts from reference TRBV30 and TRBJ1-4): SQTIHQWPATLVQPVGSPLSLECTVEGTSNPNLYWYRQAAGRGLQLLFYSVGIGQISSEVPQNLSASRPQDRQFILSSKKLLLSDSGFYLCAWSVQGSGKLFFGSGTQLSVL.

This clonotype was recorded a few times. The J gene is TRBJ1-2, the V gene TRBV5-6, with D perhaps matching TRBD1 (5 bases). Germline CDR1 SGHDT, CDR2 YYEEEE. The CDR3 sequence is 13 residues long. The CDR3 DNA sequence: TGTGCATACACAGGAGTCCCGAACTATGGCTACACCTTC. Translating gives CAYTGVPNYGYTF.

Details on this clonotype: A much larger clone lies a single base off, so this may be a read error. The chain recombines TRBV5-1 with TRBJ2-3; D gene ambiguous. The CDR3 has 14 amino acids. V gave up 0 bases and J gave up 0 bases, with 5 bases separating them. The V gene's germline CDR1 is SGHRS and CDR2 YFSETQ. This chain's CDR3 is CASSLGESTDTQYF. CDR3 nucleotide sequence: TGCGCCAGCAGCTTGGGGGAAAGCACAGATACGCAGTATTTT.

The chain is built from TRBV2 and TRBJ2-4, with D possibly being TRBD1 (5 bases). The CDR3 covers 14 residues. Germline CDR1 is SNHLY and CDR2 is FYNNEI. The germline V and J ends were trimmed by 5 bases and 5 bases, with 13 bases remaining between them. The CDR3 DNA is TGTGCCAGCAGTTCCGGACACCGGGAAAACATTCAGTACTTC. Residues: CASSSGHRENIQYF.

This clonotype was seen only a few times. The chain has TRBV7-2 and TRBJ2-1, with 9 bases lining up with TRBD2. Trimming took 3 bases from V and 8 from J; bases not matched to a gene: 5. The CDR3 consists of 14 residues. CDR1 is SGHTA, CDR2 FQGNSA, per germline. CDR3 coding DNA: TGTGCCAGCAGCTTCGGACTAGCGCAGGATGAGCAGTTCTTC. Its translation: CASSFGLAQDEQFF. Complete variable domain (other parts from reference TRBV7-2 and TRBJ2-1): GAGVSQSPSNKVTEKGKDVELRCDPISGHTALYWYRQSLGQGLEFLIYFQGNSAPDKSGLPSDRFSAERTGGSVSTLTIQRTQQEDSAVYLCASSFGLAQDEQFFGPGTRLTVL.

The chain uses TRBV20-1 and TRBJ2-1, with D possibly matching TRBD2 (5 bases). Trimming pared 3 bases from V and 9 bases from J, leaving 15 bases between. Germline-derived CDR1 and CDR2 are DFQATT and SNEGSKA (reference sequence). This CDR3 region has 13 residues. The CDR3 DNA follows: TGCAGTGCTAGGCGGCGGGTGGGAGTTGAGCAGTTCTTC. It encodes CSARRRVGVEQFF.

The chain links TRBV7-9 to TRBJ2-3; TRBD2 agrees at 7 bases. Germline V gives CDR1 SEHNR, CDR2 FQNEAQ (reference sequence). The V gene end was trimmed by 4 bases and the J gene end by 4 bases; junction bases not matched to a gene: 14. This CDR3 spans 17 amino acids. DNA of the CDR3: TGTGCCAGCAGCTCGACGGATGTGGGAGGGCCATCAGATACGCAGTATTTT. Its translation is CASSSTDVGGPSDTQYF.

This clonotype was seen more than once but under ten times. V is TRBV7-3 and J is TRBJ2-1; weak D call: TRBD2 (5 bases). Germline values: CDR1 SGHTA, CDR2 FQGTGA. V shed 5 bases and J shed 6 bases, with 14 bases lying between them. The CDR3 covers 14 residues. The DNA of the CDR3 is TGTGCCAGCAGCCCAAGCGGACCCCTCAATGAGCAGTTCTTC. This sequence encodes CASSPSGPLNEQFF. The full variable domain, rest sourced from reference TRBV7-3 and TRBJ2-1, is GAGVSQTPSNKVTEKGKYVELRCDPISGHTALYWYRQSLGQGPEFLIYFQGTGAADDSGLPNDRFFAVRPEGSVSTLKIQRTERGDSAVYLCASSPSGPLNEQFFGPGTRLTVL.

The CDR3 sequence: CSVWGENTGELFF. CDR3 nucleotides: TGCAGCGTTTGGGGGGAGAACACCGGGGAGCTGTTTTTT. The chain couples TRBV29-1 to TRBJ2-2, with D perhaps matching TRBD2 (6 bases). Germline CDR1 SQVTM, CDR2 ANQGSEA. V was pared by 5 bases and J by 1 base, with 8 bases between. This CDR3 contains 13 residues.

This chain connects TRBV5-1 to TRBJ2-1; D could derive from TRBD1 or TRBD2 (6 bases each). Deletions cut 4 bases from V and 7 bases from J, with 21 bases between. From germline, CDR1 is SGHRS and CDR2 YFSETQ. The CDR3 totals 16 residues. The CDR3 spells CASSLLAGGPRNEQFF. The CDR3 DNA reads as TGCGCCAGCAGCCTACTAGCTGGGGGGCCCAGAAATGAGCAGTTCTTC.

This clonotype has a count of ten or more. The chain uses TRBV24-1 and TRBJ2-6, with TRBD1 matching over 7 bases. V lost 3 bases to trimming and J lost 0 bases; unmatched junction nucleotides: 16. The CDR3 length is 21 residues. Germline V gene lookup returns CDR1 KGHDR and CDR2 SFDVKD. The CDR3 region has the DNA TGTGCCACCAGTGATATCCCCAACTACAGGGGTGAAAACTCTGGGGCCAACGTCCTGACTTTC. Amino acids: CATSDIPNYRGENSGANVLTF.

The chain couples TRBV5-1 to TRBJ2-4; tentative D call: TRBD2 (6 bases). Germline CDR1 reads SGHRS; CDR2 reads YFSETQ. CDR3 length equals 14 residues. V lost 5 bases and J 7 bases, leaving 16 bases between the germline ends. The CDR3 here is CASRAPEGGNIQYF. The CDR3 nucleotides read TGCGCCAGCAGAGCCCCGGAGGGCGGGAACATTCAGTACTTC.

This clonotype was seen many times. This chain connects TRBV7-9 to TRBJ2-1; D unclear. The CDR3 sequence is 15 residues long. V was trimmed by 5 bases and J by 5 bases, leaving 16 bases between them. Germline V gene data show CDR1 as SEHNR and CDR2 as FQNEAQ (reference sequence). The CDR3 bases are TGTGCCAGCAGCCCGGTGATGGGCGGCGACAATGAGCAGTTCTTC. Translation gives CASSPVMGGDNEQFF. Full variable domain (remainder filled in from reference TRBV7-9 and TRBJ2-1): DTGVSQNPRHKITKRGQNVTFRCDPISEHNRLYWYRQTLGQGPEFLTYFQNEAQLEKSRLLSDRFSAERPKGSFSTLEIQRTEQGDSAMYLCASSPVMGGDNEQFFGPGTRLTVL.

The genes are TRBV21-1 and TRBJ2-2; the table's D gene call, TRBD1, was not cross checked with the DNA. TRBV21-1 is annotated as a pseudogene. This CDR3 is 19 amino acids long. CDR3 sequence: CASSKGGGGDPWNTGELFF. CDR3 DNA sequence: TGTGCCAGCAGCAAAGGAGGCGGTGGGGACCCATGGAACACCGGGGAGCTGTTTTTT.

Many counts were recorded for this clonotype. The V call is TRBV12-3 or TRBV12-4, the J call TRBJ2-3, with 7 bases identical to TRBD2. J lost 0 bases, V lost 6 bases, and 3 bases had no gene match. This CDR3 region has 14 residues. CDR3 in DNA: TGTGCCAGCAGCTTTAGCGGGAGCACAGATACGCAGTATTTT. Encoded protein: CASSFSGSTDTQYF.

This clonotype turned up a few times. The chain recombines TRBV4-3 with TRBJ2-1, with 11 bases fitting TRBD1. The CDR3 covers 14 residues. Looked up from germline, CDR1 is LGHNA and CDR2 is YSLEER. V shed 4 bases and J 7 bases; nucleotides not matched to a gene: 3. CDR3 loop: CASSRTGGLNEQFF. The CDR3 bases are TGCGCCAGCAGCCGGACAGGGGGCTTAAATGAGCAGTTCTTC.

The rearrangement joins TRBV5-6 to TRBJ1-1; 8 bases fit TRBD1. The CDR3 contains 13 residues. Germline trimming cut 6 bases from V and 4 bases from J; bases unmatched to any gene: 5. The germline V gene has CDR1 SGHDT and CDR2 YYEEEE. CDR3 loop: CASTVDRGTEAFF. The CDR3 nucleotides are TGTGCCAGCACCGTCGACAGGGGCACTGAAGCTTTCTTT.

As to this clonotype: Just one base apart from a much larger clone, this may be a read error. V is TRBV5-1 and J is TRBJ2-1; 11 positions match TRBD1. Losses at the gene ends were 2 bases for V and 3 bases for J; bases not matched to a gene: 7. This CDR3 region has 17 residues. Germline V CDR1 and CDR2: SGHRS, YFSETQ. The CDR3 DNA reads TGCGCCAGCAGCTTCTCACCCGGGACAGGGGGCTACAATGAGCAGTTCTTC. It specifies CASSFSPGTGGYNEQFF.